What follows are 7 T cell receptor beta chains derived from one specimen sequenced in a study of blood T cell repertoires in COVID-19. The table came from immunoSEQ multiplex PCR; TCRdb's copy has only in-frame clones and leaves some out. The sample contains around 470,000 clones, about 90% of which appear only once. Sequencing was done on a sample of PBMCs or T cells enriched from blood (not recorded which). All receptors derive from a man between 18 and 35 years old who had recovered from COVID-19.

The chain combines TRBV2 with TRBJ2-5; D gene uncertain. Trimming shortened V by 3 bases and J by 5 bases, and 16 bases separated the two germline ends. Germline V lookup: CDR1 SNHLY, CDR2 FYNNEI. The CDR3 contains 15 residues. CDR3 region: CASSDRLLAAETQYF. Written as DNA, the CDR3 is TGTGCCAGCAGTGACCGCCTTCTTGCGGCCGAGACCCAGTACTTC.

This chain links TRBV19 with TRBJ2-2; 7 nucleotides agree with TRBD2. CDR3 size: 15 residues. Germline V gene sequence: CDR1 LNHDA, CDR2 SQIVND (reference sequence). The V and J ends lost 6 bases and 0 bases, in that order; junction bases with no gene match: 4. CDR3 in DNA: TGTGCCAGTAGAGAGGGGACTACGAACACCGGGGAGCTGTTTTTT. It codes for CASREGTTNTGELFF.

V and J are TRBV6-4 and TRBJ1-2; TRBD1 aligns across 10 bases. Germline values: CDR1 MRHNA, CDR2 SNTAGT. J lost 8 bases, V lost 2 bases, and 20 bases had no gene match. The CDR3 extends over 19 amino acids. The DNA of the CDR3 is TGTGCCAGCAGTGACCAAATTTTGTGGACAGGGGGATTCTTGAGAGGCTACACCTTC. Protein product: CASSDQILWTGGFLRGYTF.

DNA for the CDR3: TGTGCCAGCTGGTGGCGGGGAATGGGAAATGAGCAGTTCTTC. It specifies CASWWRGMGNEQFF. The rearrangement uses TRBV6-5 and TRBJ2-1; D perhaps matches TRBD2 (6 bases). The V gene lost 8 bases and the J gene lost 7 bases, with 18 bases spanning the gap. CDR3 length: 14 residues. Germline V gives CDR1 MNHEY, CDR2 SVGAGI.

This chain connects TRBV11-2 to TRBJ2-7; a possible D gene is TRBD2 (5 bases). Germline assignment: CDR1 SGHAT and CDR2 FQNNGV. CDR3 length: 14 amino acids. Trimming left V 5 bases short and J 0 bases short, with 11 bases between. The CDR3 sequence is CASSGPGVSYEQYF. The DNA for the CDR3 is TGTGCCAGCAGCGGGCCCGGGGTCTCCTACGAGCAGTACTTC.

The V call is TRBV28, the J call TRBJ1-4; no reliable D call. The CDR3 loop spans 13 amino acids. V gave up 8 bases and J gave up 7 bases, with 14 bases separating them. Germline lookup yields CDR1 MDHEN and CDR2 SYDVKM. In DNA form, the CDR3 reads TGTGCCAGCGGTGAGGGCGCCGGTGAAAAACTGTTTTTT. This translates into CASGEGAGEKLFF. Drawing the rest from reference TRBV28 and TRBJ1-4, the complete variable domain is DVKVTQSSRYLVKRTGEKVFLECVQDMDHENMFWYRQDPGLGLRLIYFSYDVKMKEKGDIPEGYSVSREKKERFSLILESASTNQTSMYLCASGEGAGEKLFFGSGTQLSVL.

The chain carries TRBV3-1 (or the pseudogene TRBV3-2) and TRBJ2-2, with D tentatively TRBD2 (5 bases). Trimming pared 5 bases from V and 4 bases from J, leaving 11 bases between. Germline assignment: CDR1 LGHDT and CDR2 YNNKEL (reference sequence). The CDR3 has 14 amino acids. The CDR3 here is CASSEGSGTGELFF. CDR3 coding DNA: TGTGCCAGCAGCGAGGGTTCGGGCACCGGGGAGCTGTTTTTT.